This TCR beta chain is drawn from a study of control samples from healthy donors and cancer patients. Per the germline V gene, CDR1 is SNHLY and CDR2 is FYNNEI. The CDR3 covers 15 residues. Trimming removed 4 bases from V and 4 bases from J; junction bases left unmatched: 10. The repertoire was sequenced with immunoSEQ multiplex PCR; TCRdb's copy has only in-frame clones and lacks some. The table records about 160,000 clones, roughly 90% of them present only once. The chain employs TRBV2 and TRBJ2-7; 7 bases line up with TRBD1. This TCR was recovered from a woman in her twenties or thirties in good health. Sample: blood. The CDR3 bases are TGTGCCAGCAGTGTCACAGGGGCTGCAGGATACGAGCAGTACTTC. Encoded protein: CASSVTGAAGYEQYF.